The clone carrying this TCR beta chain was seen once. Germline CDR1 SGHNT, CDR2 YENEEA. The CDR3 runs 15 residues. V lost 5 bases to trimming and J lost 2 bases, with 15 bases between them. Followed over time, Seattle patients had been enrolled while infection was active. These data originate in a study of blood T cell repertoires in COVID-19. At the level of the study: Sites across the United States, Italy and Spain contributed samples from acute and convalescent COVID-19. From T cells, B-cell-depleted T cells, or PBMCs came the material, which was cDNA or gDNA.

In the original analysis: Amplifying reference gene primers gave estimates of nucleated cell counts. Data came from immunoSEQ multiplex PCR; TCRdb stores just in-frame clones and leaves some out. V and J calls and clone size are given by that table; D and trimming were obtained from the DNA. The sample carries over 450,000 clones, roughly nine tenths recorded once. The chain employs TRBV11-3 and TRBJ1-1; no clear D gene. The sequence came from a young man with COVID-19, enrolled during active disease. The specimen was peripheral blood. The CDR3 DNA reads TGTGCCAGCAGCCCCCTCGAGGCAGCCAACACTGAAGCTTTCTTT. Residues: CASSPLEAANTEAFF.